This TCR beta chain was identified during a study of beta chain features in type 1 diabetes. For the study at large: Sorted cells from all samples, numbering almost 110 million, were examined.

This clone was counted only a few times. As yet, its antigen is unknown. General study findings and limits: Type 1 diabetes patients showed fewer insertions and more deletions at VDJ junctions.

The sequenced template was cDNA made from the entire isolated RNA. Stem cell-like memory T cell samples yielded roughly 1.01 million reads on average. Sequencing used immunoSEQ multiplex PCR; TCRdb keeps in-frame clones, though not all of them. This sample has under 90,000 clones; roughly 30% occur once, and the top ten carry about 0.5%. The length of the CDR3 is 14 residues. V was pared by 4 bases and J by 3 bases, with 2 bases of the junction left unmatched. CDR1 and CDR2 from the germline V gene are MNHEY and SMNVEV (reference sequence). Averaging roughly 120 mL, one heparinised blood draw came from each individual donor.

J is TRBJ2-7 and V is TRBV27, with 11 bases identical to TRBD2. This sequence was found in a woman aged 18 to 35 in good health. The sequenced sample consisted of stem cell memory CD4+ T cells from blood. The CDR3 spells CASSSGTSGYEQYF. CDR3 bases: TGTGCCAGCAGTTCAGGGACTAGCGGCTACGAGCAGTACTTC.